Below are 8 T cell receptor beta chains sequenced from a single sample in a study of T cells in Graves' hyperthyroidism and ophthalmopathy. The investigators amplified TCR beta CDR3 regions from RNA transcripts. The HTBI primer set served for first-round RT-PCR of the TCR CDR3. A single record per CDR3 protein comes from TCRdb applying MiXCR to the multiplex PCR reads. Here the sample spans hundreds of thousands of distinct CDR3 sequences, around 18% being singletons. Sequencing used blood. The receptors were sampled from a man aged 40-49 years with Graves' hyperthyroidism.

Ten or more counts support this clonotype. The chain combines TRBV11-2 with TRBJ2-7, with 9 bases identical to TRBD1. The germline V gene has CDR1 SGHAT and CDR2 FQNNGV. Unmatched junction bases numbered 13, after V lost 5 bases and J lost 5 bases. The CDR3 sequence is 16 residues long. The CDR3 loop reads CASSPVPGQGFDEQYF. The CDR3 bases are TGTGCCAGCAGCCCGGTCCCGGGACAGGGATTCGACGAGCAGTACTTC. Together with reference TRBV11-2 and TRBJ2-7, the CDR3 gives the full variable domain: EAGVAQSPRYKIIEKRQSVAFWCNPISGHATLYWYQQILGQGPKLLIQFQNNGVVDDSQLPKDRFSAERLKGVDSTLKIQPAKLEDSAVYLCASSPVPGQGFDEQYFGPGTRLTVT.

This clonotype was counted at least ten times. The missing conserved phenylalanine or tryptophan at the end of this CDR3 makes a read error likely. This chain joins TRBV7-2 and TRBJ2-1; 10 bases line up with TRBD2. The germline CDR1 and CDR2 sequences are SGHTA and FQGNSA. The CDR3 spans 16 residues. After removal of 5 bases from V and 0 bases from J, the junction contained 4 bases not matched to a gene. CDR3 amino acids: CASSEASGGSYNEQFL. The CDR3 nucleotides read TGTGCCAGCAGCGAAGCTAGCGGGGGCTCCTACAATGAGCAGTTCCTC.

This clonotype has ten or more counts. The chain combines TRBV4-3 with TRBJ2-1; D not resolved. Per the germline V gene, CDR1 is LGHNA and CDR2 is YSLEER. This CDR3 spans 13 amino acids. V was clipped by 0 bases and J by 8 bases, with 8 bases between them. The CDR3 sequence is CASSQELVDEQFF. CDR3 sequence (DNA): TGCGCCAGCAGCCAAGAGCTAGTGGATGAGCAGTTCTTC.

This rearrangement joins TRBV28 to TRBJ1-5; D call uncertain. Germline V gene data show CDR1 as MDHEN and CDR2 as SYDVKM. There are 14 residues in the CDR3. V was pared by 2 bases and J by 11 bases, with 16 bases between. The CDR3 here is CASSLRAGGGSQHF. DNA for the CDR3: TGTGCCAGCAGTTTACGGGCAGGCGGTGGGTCCCAGCATTTT. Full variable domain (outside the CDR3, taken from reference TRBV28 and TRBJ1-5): DVKVTQSSRYLVKRTGEKVFLECVQDMDHENMFWYRQDPGLGLRLIYFSYDVKMKEKGDIPEGYSVSREKKERFSLILESASTNQTSMYLCASSLRAGGGSQHFGDGTRLSIL.

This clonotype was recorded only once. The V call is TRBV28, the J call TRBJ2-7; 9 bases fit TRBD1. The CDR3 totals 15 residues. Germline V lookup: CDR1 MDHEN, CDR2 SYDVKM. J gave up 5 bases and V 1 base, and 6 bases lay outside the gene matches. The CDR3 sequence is CASSLSGQGKHEQYF. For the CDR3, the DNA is TGTGCCAGCAGTTTATCTGGACAGGGGAAGCACGAGCAGTACTTC.

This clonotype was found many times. The CDR3 DNA reads as TGTGCCAGCATCTCAGCGGGGGCTTCCTACGAGCAGTACTTC. As protein: CASISAGASYEQYF. V usage is TRBV28 and J usage is TRBJ2-7, with 8 bases matching TRBD2. CDR3 length: 14 residues. The V gene's germline CDR1 is MDHEN and CDR2 SYDVKM. V was clipped by 7 bases and J by 1 base; unmatched bases: 6.

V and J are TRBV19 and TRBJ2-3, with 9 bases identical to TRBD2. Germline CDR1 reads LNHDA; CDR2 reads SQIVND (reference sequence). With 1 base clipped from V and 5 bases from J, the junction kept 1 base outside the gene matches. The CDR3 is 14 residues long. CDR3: CASSIGAGGDTQYF. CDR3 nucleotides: TGTGCCAGTAGTATAGGAGCGGGGGGAGATACGCAGTATTTT.

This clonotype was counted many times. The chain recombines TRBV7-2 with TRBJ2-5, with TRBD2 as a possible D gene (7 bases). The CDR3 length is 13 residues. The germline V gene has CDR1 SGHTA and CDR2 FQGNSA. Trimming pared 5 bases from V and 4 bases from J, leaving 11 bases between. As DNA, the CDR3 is TGTGCCAGCAGCCGGGGGGCCGGAGAGACCCAGTACTTC. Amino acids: CASSRGAGETQYF.